This TCR beta chain was found in a study of T cells in localized non-small cell lung cancer. Libraries were prepared by immunoSEQ multiplex PCR; TCRdb keeps only in-frame clonotypes and omits some of them. The sample lists under 9,000 clones; roughly 86% were seen once. Trimming cost V 2 bases and J 7 bases, with 11 bases left between them. This CDR3 has 13 residues. Looked up from germline, CDR1 is SGHTA and CDR2 is FQGNSA. The chain has TRBV7-2 and TRBJ1-2; possible D gene TRBD1, 6 bases. Here the sequenced sample was peripheral blood, taken before any cancer treatment. This TCR was sampled from a male donor aged 60 or older with stage III lung adenocarcinoma. DNA of the CDR3: TGTGCCAGCAGCTTATACAGGGAGGGTGGCTACACCTTC. It specifies CASSLYREGGYTF.